This T cell receptor beta chain was profiled in a study of CD8 T cells in ankylosing spondylitis. V lost 4 bases to trimming and J lost 6 bases, with 10 bases between them. The CDR3 consists of 14 residues. The germline gives CDR1 LGHDT, CDR2 YNNKEL (reference sequence). Study-wide results and limits: It was reported that disease-linked clones were significantly enriched in matched ankylosing spondylitis synovial fluid. The study identified a TCR beta motif of fewer than 10 highly homologous variants that appeared characteristic of ankylosing spondylitis blood. Earlier literature documents some of the motif variants in reactive arthritis synovial fluid and blood. Disease-linked clones were CD8+ and relatively rare in peripheral blood.

Quantitative barcoded 5'-RACE was used to prepare TCR beta libraries. TCRdb re-called the 5' RACE reads through MiXCR, storing one row per CDR3 protein. This sample has roughly 370,000 distinct CDR3 sequences, with approximately 20% found just once. Points on this clonotype: As yet, its antigen is unknown.

Sequencing used blood, either unsorted or a sorted T cell fraction (not recorded which). The source of this sequence is a male donor with ankylosing spondylitis. This chain uses TRBV3-1 with TRBJ1-6; D is unresolved. DNA of the CDR3: TGTGCCAGCAGCCGAGGACGAATTAATTCACCCCTCCACTTT. Translating it yields CASSRGRINSPLHF.